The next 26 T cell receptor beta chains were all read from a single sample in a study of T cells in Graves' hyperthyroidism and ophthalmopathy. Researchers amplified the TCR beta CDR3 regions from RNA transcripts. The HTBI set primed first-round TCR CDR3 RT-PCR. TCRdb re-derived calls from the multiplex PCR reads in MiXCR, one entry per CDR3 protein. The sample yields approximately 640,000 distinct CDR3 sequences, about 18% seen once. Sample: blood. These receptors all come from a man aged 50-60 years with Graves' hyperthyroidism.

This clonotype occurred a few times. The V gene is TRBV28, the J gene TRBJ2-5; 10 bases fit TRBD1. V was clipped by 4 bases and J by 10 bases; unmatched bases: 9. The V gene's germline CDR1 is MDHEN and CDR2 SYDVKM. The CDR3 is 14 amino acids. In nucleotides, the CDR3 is TGTGCCAGCAGTTCGCCGGGACAGGGGACCCACCAGTACTTC. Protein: CASSSPGQGTHQYF.

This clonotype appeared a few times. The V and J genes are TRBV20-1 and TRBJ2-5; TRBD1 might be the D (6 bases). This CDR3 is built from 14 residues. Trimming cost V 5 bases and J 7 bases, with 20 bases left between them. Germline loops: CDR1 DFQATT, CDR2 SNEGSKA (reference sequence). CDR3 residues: CSAERPGAGVTQYF. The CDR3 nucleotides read TGCAGTGCTGAGCGCCCAGGGGCAGGCGTGACCCAGTACTTC.

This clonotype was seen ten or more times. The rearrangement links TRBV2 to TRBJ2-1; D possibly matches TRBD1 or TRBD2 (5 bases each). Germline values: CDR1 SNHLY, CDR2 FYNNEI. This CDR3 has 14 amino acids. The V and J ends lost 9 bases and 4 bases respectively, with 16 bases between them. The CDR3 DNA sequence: TGTGCCAGGACCGGGACCACAATATACAATGAGCAGTTCTTC. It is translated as CARTGTTIYNEQFF.

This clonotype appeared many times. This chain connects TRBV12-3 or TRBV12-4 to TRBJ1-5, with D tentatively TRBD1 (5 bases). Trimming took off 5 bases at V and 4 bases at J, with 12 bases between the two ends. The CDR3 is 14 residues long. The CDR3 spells CASSPGTVNQPQHF. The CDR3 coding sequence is TGTGCCAGCAGTCCCGGGACGGTTAATCAGCCCCAGCATTTT.

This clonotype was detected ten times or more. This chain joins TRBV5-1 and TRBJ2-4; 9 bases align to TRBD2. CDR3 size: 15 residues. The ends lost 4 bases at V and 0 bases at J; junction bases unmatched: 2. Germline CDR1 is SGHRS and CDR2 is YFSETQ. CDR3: CASSNSGGAKNIQYF. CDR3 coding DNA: TGCGCCAGCAGCAATAGCGGGGGAGCCAAAAACATTCAGTACTTC.

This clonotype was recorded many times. CDR3 protein: CASSPPGNPWETQYF. The CDR3 region has the DNA TGTGCCAGCAGTCCCCCGGGGAACCCGTGGGAGACCCAGTACTTC. This chain links TRBV28 with TRBJ2-5; TRBD2 is a possible D gene (5 bases). The CDR3 is 15 residues long. Germline V gene data show CDR1 as MDHEN and CDR2 as SYDVKM. V was shortened by 5 bases and J by 5 bases, with 18 bases between the two germline ends.

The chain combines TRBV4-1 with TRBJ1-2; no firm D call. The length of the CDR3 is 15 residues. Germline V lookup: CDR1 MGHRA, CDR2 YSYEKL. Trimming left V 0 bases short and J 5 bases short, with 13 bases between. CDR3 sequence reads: CASSQDRPANYGYTF. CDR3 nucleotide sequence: TGCGCCAGCAGCCAAGACAGACCAGCAAATTATGGCTACACCTTC.

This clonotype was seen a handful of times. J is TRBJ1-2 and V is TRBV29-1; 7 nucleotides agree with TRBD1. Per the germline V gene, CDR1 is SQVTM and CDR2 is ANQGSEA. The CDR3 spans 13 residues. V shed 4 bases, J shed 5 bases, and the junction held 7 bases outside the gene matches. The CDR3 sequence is CSVVEGALYGYTF. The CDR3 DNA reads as TGCAGCGTTGTAGAGGGGGCCCTGTATGGCTACACCTTC.

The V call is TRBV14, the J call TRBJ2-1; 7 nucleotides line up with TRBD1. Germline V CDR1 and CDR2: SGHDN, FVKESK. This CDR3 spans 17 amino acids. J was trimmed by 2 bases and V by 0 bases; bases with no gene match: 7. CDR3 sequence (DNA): TGTGCCAGCAGCCAAGATCTAGGTCAGGGGGCCTACAATGAGCAGTTCTTC. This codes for CASSQDLGQGAYNEQFF.

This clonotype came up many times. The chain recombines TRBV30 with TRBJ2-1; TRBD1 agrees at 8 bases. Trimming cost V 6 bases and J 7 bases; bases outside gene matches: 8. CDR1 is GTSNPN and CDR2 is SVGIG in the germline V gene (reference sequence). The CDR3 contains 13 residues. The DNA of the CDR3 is TGTGCCTGCTCACGGACAGGGACGAATGAGCAGTTCTTC. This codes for CACSRTGTNEQFF.

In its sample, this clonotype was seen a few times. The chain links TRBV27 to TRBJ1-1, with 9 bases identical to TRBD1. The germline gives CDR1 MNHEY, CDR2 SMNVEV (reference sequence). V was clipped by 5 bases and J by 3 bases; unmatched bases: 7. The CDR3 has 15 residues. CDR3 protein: CASSPGTGRDTEAFF. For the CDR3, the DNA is TGTGCCAGCAGTCCCGGGACAGGGAGAGACACTGAAGCTTTCTTT.

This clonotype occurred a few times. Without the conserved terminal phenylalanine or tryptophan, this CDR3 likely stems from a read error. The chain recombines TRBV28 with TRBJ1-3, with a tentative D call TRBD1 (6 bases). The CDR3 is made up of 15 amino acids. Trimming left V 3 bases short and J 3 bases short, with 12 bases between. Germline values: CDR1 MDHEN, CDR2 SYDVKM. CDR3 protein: CASSLGGAFGNTIYS. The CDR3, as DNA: TGTGCCAGCAGTTTGGGGGGGGCATTTGGAAACACCATATATTCT.

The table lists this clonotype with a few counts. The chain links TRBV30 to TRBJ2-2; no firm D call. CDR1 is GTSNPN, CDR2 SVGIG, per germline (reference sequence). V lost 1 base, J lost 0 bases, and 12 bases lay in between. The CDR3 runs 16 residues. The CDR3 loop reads CAWSADVFANTGELFF. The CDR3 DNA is TGTGCCTGGAGTGCTGATGTGTTCGCGAACACCGGGGAGCTGTTTTTT.

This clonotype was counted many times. The CDR3 sequence: CASRRTGGYYGYTF. CDR3 sequence (DNA): TGTGCCAGCAGGCGGACAGGGGGCTACTATGGCTACACCTTC. The J gene is TRBJ1-2, the V gene TRBV2; the match to TRBD1 covers 11 bases. Trimming took 6 bases from V and 3 from J; bases not matched to a gene: 3. Germline CDR1 is SNHLY and CDR2 is FYNNEI. The CDR3 loop spans 14 amino acids.

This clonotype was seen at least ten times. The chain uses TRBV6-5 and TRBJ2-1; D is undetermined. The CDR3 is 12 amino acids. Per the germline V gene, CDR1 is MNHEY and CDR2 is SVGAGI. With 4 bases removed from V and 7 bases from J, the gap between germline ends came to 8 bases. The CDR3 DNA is TGTGCCAGCAGTTCGGTTGGGAATGAGCAGTTCTTC. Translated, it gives CASSSVGNEQFF.

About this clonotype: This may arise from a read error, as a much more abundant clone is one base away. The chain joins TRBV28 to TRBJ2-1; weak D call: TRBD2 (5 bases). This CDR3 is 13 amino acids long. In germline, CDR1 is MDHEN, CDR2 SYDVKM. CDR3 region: CASSLSSSIERFF. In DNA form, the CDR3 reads TGTGCCAGCAGTTTATCTAGCAGTATTGAGCGGTTCTTC. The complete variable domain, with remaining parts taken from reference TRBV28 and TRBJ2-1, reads DVKVTQSSRYLVKRTGEKVFLECVQDMDHENMFWYRQDPGLGLRLIYFSYDVKMKEKGDIPEGYSVSREKKERFSLILESASTNQTSMYLCASSLSSSIERFFGPGTRLTVL.

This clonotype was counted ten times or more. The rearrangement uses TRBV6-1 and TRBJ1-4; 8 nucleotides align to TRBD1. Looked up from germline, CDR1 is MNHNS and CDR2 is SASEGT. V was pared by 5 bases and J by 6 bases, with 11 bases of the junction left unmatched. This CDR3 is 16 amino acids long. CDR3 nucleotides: TGTGCCAGCAGTCCTTTCAGGGGGCGGGGGGATGAAAAACTGTTTTTT. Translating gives CASSPFRGRGDEKLFF.

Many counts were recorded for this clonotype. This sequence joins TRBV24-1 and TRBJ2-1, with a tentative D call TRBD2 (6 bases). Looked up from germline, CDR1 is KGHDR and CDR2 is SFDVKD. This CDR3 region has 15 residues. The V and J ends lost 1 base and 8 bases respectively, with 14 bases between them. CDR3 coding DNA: TGTGCCACCAGTGATTTCGAGGGAGGAGTGTATGAGCAGTTCTTC. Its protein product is CATSDFEGGVYEQFF.

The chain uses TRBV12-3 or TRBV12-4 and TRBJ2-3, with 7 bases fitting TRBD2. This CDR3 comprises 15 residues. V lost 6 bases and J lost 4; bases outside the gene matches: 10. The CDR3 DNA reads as TGTGCCAGCAGCCAGCCTCTAGCGGACGCAGATACGCAGTATTTT. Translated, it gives CASSQPLADADTQYF.

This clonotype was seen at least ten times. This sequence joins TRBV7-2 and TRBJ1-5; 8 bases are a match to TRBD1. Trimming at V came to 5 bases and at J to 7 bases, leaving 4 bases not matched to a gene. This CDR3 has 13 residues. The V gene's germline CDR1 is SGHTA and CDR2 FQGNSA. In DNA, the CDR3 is TGTGCCAGCAGCAAGGACAGGGCGCAGCCCCAGCATTTT. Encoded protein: CASSKDRAQPQHF.

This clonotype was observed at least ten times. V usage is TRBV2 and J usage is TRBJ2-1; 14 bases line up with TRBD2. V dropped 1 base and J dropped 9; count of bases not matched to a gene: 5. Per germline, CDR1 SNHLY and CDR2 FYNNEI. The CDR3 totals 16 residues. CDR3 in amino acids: CASSEVSGLAGVEQFF. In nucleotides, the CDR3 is TGTGCCAGCAGTGAAGTCTCGGGACTAGCGGGAGTTGAGCAGTTCTTC.

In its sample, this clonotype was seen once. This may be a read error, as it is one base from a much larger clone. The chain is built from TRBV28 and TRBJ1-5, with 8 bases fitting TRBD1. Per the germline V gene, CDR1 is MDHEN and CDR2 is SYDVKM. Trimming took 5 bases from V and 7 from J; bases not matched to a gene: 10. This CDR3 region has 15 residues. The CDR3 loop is CASSNQGQGRQPQHF. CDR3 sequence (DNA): TGTGCCAGCAGTAACCAAGGACAGGGAAGACAGCCCCAGCATTTT. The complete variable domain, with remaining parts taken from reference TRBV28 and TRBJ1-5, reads DVKVTQSSRYLVKRTGEKVFLECVQDMDHENMFWYRQDPGLGLRLIYFSYDVKMKEKGDIPEGYSVSREKKERFSLILESASTNQTSMYLCASSNQGQGRQPQHFGDGTRLSIL.

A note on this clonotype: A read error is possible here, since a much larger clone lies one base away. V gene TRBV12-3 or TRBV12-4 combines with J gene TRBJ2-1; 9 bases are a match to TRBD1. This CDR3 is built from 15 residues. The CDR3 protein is CVSSLVRDRDNEQFF. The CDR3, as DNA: TGTGTCAGCAGTTTAGTCCGGGACAGGGACAATGAGCAGTTCTTC.

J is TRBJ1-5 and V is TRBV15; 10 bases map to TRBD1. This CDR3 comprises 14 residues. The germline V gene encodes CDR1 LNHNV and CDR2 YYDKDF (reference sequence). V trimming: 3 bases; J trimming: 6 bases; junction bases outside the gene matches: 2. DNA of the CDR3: TGTGCCACCAGCAGGGACAGGGGGAGTCAGCCCCAGCATTTT. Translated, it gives CATSRDRGSQPQHF. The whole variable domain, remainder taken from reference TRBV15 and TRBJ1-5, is DAMVIQNPRYQVTQFGKPVTLSCSQTLNHNVMYWYQQKSSQAPKLLFHYYDKDFNNEADTPDNFQSRRPNTSFCFLDIRSPGLGDTAMYLCATSRDRGSQPQHFGDGTRLSIL.

This CDR3 is CASSTGTANYGYTF. The CDR3 DNA reads TGTGCCAGCAGCACCGGGACAGCGAACTATGGCTACACCTTC. This rearrangement joins TRBV13 to TRBJ1-2, with 7 positions matching TRBD1. Germline values: CDR1 PRHDT, CDR2 FYEKMQ (reference sequence). V shed 5 bases and J 2 bases; nucleotides not matched to a gene: 5. The CDR3 is 14 amino acids.

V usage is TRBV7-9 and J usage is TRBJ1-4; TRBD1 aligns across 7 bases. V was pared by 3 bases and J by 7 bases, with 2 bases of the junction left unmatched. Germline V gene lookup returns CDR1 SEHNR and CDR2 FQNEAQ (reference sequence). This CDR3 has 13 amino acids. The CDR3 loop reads CASSFYRGEKLFF. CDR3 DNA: TGTGCCAGCAGCTTCTACAGGGGTGAAAAACTGTTTTTT.